This TCR beta chain stems from a study of shared clonotypes between healthy human individuals. Across the whole study: Plates per donor: three CD4 naive, three CD4 memory, two CD8 naive, one CD8 memory.

TCRdb's copy holds only in-frame clones and misses some; the assay was immunoSEQ multiplex PCR. This table holds fewer than 1.8 million clones, approximately 98.5% found once. Germline CDR1 and CDR2: KGHSH and LQKENI. The ends were cut back, 2 bases at V and 2 bases at J, with 16 bases in the middle. The CDR3 is 17 amino acids. The J gene is TRBJ1-5, the V gene TRBV18; the D is unclear. The sequence came from a man aged 25 to 40 in good health. The sample taken for sequencing was naive CD4+ T cells sorted from blood. Subset of the sample: CD45RA+ positively selected. CDR3 bases: TGTGCCAGCTCACCATCTTCGGGGTTCCACGGCAATCAGCCCCAGCATTTT. Protein sequence: CASSPSSGFHGNQPQHF.